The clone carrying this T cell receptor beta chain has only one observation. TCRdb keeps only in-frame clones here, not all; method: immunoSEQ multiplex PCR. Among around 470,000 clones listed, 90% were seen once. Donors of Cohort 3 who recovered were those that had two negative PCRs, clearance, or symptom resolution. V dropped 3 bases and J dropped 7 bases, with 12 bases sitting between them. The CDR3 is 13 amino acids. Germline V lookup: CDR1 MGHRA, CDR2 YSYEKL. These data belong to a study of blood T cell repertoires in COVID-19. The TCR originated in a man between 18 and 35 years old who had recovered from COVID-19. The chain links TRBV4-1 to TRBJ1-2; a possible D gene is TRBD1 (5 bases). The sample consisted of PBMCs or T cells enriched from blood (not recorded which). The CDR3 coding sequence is TGCGCCAGCAGCCAGGGGCCCACGGGTGGCTACACCTTC. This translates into CASSQGPTGGYTF.